Presented here are 4 T cell receptor beta chains from one specimen sequenced in a study of shared clonotypes between healthy human individuals. Sequenced by immunoSEQ multiplex PCR; TCRdb stores in-frame clones only, minus some. The sample lists some 490,000 clones, around 85% occurring once. The sample consisted of PBMCs. These receptors all stem from a woman aged 40 to 55 in good health. Some clones in this sample may be carry-over from other donors' samples.

The CDR3 region is CASSVGTGSGETQYF. The CDR3 nucleotides are TGTGCCAGCAGTGTAGGGACAGGGTCGGGGGAGACCCAGTACTTC. This chain connects TRBV6-1 to TRBJ2-5; TRBD1 matches at 9 bases. The length of the CDR3 is 15 residues. The trim removed 4 bases at V and 5 bases at J, leaving 8 bases unmatched. Germline CDR1 reads MNHNS; CDR2 reads SASEGT.

The rearrangement joins TRBV6-4 to TRBJ1-1, with 7 nucleotides matching TRBD1. J was trimmed by 9 bases and V by 4 bases; bases with no gene match: 11. The CDR3 loop spans 14 amino acids. The germline gives CDR1 MRHNA, CDR2 SNTAGT. CDR3 protein: CASSANRDRHQAFF. The CDR3 DNA is TGTGCCAGCAGTGCCAACCGGGACAGACATCAAGCTTTCTTT.

The chain employs TRBV27 and TRBJ2-7; no definite D call. From germline, CDR1 is MNHEY and CDR2 SMNVEV (reference sequence). Trimming cost V 2 bases and J 5 bases, with 10 bases left between them. The CDR3 contains 13 residues. CDR3 DNA sequence: TGTGCCAGCAGTTTAACGACCATCGACGAGCAGTACTTC. Protein sequence: CASSLTTIDEQYF.

The rearrangement links TRBV11-2 to TRBJ2-1, with 12 bases aligning to TRBD2. The germline V gene has CDR1 SGHAT and CDR2 FQNNGV. V lost 5 bases to trimming and J lost 7 bases; unmatched junction nucleotides: 6. The CDR3 is 15 amino acids. The CDR3: CASSRGLAGLNEQFF. Here the CDR3 DNA reads TGTGCCAGCAGCCGCGGACTAGCGGGGTTGAATGAGCAGTTCTTC.